This TCR beta chain was sequenced during a study of T-cell reconstitution after alpha-beta-depleted transplantation in children. CDR1 and CDR2 (germline): SGHVS, FQNEAQ. The CDR3 is made up of 14 amino acids. Trimming stripped 3 bases from V and 0 bases from J, with 5 bases between. As it was prepared, the TCRbeta library received unique molecular identifiers. TCRdb analysed the PCR reads with MiXCR anew, one entry per CDR3 protein. The sample shows about a million distinct CDR3 sequences, about 29% of them seen only once. This clonotype was detected ten times or more. The sequenced sample was PBMCs, mostly from graft donor cells, obtained 360 days after TCRalphabeta/CD19-depleted stem cell transplant. The sequence came from a boy under three years old who had a stem cell transplant for SCID, so the T cells may come from the graft donor. The V gene is TRBV7-8, the J gene TRBJ2-2; D ambiguous. The CDR3 reads CASSLGTNTGELFF. The CDR3, as DNA: TGTGCCAGCAGCTTGGGCACGAACACCGGGGAGCTGTTTTTT.